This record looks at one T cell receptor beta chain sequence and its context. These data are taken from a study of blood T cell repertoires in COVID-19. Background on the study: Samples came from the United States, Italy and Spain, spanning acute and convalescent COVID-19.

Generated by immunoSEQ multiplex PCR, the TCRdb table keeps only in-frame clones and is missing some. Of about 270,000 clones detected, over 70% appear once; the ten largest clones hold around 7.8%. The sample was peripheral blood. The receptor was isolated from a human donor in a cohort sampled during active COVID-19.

The CDR3: CASSVDWGGNTIYF. CDR3 DNA: TGTGCCAGCAGCGTAGATTGGGGCGGAAACACCATATATTTT. The V gene is TRBV9, the J gene TRBJ1-3; maybe TRBD1 (5 bases). V was pared by 0 bases and J by 4 bases, with 8 bases between. Germline CDR1 SGDLS, CDR2 YYNGEE. The CDR3 length is 14 residues.